This section outlines one T cell receptor beta chain sequence together with its context. Its antigen is unknown. This CDR3 comprises 15 residues. Trimming took 3 bases from V and 5 from J; bases not matched to a gene: 3. CDR1 and CDR2 from the germline V gene are SGHVS and FQNEAQ. The sample belongs to a study of OX40 agonist ivuxolimab in advanced cancers. Some clones are missing from TCRdb's copy, which holds only in-frame ones; the method was immunoSEQ multiplex PCR. The sample shows about 48,000 clones, 65% to 85% of them seen only once. Regarding the study as a whole: Partial responders dosed at 0.1-3.0 mg/kg displayed clonal expansion ranking among the lowest. At 0.1 to 3.0 mg/kg and by week 6, clonal expansion occurred in CD4+ and CD8+ blood T cells. Certain nonresponders likewise exhibited a low normalized T-cell clonal expansion.

The clonotype comes from an adult with an advanced solid tumor such as melanoma, head and neck, liver or kidney cancer. Sequencing was performed on CD4+ or CD8+ T cells sorted from blood, taken in a trial of the OX40 agonist ivuxolimab. The rearrangement uses TRBV7-8 and TRBJ1-5, with 11 bases that match TRBD1. In DNA, the CDR3 is TGTGCCAGCAGCTTCCGGACAGGGGGCTATCAGCCCCAGCATTTT. This encodes CASSFRTGGYQPQHF.